This T cell receptor (beta chain) is from a study of blood T cell repertoires in COVID-19. This CDR3 has 18 amino acids. Losses at the gene ends were 3 bases for V and 7 bases for J; bases not matched to a gene: 12. The germline V gene has CDR1 LGHNA and CDR2 YSLEER. As originally analysed: For nucleated cells, counts were estimated from reference gene primer amplification. TCRdb's table, derived via immunoSEQ multiplex PCR, lists solely in-frame clones and lacks some. V and J calls and clone size are given by that table; D and trimming were obtained from the DNA. The repertoire holds over 250,000 clones, with over 75% as singletons.

The V gene is TRBV4-3, the J gene TRBJ1-6, with 10 bases fitting TRBD1. Source material: peripheral blood. The receptor was derived from a woman aged 50 to 60 with acute or convalescent COVID-19. This CDR3 reads CASSQIPPGQGLNSPLHF. DNA for the CDR3: TGCGCCAGCAGCCAGATTCCGCCGGGACAGGGGTTGAATTCACCCCTCCACTTT.